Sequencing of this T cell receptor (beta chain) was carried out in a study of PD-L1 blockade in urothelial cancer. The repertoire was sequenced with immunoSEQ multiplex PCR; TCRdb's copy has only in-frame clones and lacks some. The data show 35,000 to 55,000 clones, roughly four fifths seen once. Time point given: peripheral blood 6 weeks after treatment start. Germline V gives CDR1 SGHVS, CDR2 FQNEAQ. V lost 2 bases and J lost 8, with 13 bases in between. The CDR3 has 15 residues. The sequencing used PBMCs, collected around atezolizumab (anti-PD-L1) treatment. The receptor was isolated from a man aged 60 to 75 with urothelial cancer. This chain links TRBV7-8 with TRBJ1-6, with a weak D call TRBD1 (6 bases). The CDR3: CASSLRLQGDSPLHF. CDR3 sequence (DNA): TGTGCCAGCAGCTTAAGGTTACAGGGAGATTCACCCCTCCACTTT.